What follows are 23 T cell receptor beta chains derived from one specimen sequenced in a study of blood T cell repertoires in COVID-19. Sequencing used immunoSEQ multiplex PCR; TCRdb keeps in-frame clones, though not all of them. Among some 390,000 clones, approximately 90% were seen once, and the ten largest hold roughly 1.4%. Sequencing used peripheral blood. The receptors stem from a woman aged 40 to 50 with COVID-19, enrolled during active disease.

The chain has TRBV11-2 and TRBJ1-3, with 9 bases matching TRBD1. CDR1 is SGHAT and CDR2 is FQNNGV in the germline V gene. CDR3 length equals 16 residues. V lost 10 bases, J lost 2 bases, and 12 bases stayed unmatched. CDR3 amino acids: CATATGGEETGNTIYF. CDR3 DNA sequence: TGTGCCACTGCAACAGGGGGCGAAGAAACTGGAAACACCATATATTTT.

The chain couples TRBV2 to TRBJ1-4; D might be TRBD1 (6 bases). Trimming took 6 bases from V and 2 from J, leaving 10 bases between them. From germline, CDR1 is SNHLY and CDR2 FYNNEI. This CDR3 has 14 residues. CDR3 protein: CASSQGSTNEKLFF. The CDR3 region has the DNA TGTGCCAGCAGCCAGGGGAGTACTAATGAAAAACTGTTTTTT. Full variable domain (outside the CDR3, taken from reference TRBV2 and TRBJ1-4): EPEVTQTPSHQVTQMGQEVILRCVPISNHLYFYWYRQILGQKVEFLVSFYNNEISEKSEIFDDQFSVERPDGSNFTLKIRSTKLEDSAMYFCASSQGSTNEKLFFGSGTQLSVL.

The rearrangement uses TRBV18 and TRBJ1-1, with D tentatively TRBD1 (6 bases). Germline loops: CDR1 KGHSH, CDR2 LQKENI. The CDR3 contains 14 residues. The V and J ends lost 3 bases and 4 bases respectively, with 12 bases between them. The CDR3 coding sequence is TGTGCCAGCTCACCGAACAGGGTCGTCACTGAAGCTTTCTTT. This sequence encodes CASSPNRVVTEAFF.

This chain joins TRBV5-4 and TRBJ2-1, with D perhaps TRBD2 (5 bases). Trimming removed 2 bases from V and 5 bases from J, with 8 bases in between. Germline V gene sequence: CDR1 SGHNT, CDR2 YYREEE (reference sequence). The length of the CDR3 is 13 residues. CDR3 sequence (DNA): TGTGCCAGCAGCTTTAACGGGGACAATGAGCAGTTCTTC. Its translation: CASSFNGDNEQFF.

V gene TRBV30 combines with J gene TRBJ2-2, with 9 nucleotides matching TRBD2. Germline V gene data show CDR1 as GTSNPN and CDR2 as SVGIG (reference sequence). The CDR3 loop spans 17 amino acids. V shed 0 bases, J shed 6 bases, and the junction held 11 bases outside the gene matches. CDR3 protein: CAWSVRSSGSWSGELFF. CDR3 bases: TGTGCCTGGAGTGTACGAAGTAGCGGGAGTTGGTCCGGGGAGCTGTTTTTT.

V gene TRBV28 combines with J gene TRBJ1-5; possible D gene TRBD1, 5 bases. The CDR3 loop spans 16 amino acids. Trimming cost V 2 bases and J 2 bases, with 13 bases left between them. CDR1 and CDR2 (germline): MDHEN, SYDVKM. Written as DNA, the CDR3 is TGTGCCAGCAGTTTAGGAGGGGTGTTCGGCAATCAGCCCCAGCATTTT. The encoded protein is CASSLGGVFGNQPQHF. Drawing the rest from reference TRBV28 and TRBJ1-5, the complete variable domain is DVKVTQSSRYLVKRTGEKVFLECVQDMDHENMFWYRQDPGLGLRLIYFSYDVKMKEKGDIPEGYSVSREKKERFSLILESASTNQTSMYLCASSLGGVFGNQPQHFGDGTRLSIL.

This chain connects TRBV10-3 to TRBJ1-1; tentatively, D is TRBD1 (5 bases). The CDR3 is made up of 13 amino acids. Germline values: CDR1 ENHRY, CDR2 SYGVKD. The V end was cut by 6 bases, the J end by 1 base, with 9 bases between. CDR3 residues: CAIRGLENTEAFF. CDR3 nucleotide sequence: TGTGCCATCAGGGGACTGGAGAACACTGAAGCTTTCTTT.

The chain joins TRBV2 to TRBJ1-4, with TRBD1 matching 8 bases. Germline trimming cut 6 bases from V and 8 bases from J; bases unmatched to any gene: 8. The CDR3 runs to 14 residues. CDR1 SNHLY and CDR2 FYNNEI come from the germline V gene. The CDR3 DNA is TGTGCCAGCAGGGCAATCGGGACAGGCGAAAAACTGTTTTTT. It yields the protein CASRAIGTGEKLFF.

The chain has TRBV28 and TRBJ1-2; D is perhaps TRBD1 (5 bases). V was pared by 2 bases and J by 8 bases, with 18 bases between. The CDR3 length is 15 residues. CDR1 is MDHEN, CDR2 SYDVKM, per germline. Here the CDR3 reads CASSLLRVPEGGYTF. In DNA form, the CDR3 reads TGTGCCAGCAGTTTACTCAGGGTCCCCGAAGGAGGCTACACCTTC.

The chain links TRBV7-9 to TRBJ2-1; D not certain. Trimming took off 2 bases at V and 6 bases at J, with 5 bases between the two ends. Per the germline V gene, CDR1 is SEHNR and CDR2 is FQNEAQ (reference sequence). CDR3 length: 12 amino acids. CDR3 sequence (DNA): TGTGCCAGCAGCTTAAAGAGCAATGAGCAGTTCTTC. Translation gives CASSLKSNEQFF.

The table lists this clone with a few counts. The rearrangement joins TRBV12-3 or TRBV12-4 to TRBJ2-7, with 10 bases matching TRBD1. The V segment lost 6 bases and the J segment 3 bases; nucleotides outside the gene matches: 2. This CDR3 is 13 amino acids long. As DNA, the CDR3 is TGTGCCAGCAGAAGGACAGGGGGCTACGAGCAGTACTTC. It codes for CASRRTGGYEQYF.

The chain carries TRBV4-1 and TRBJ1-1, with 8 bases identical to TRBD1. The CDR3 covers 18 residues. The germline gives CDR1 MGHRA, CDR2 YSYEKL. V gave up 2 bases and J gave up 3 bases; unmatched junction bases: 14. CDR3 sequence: CASSQRPSDRADYTEAFF. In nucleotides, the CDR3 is TGCGCCAGCAGCCAAAGGCCCTCGGACAGGGCGGACTACACTGAAGCTTTCTTT.

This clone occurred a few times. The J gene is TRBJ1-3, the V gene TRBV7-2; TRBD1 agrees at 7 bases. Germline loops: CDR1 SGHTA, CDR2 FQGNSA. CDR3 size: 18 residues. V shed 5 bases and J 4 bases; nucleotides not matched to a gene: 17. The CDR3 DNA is TGTGCCAGCAGCCTCAGCGTCTACCAGGGGGTGAGCGGAAACACCATATATTTT. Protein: CASSLSVYQGVSGNTIYF. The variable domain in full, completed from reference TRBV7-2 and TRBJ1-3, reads GAGVSQSPSNKVTEKGKDVELRCDPISGHTALYWYRQSLGQGLEFLIYFQGNSAPDKSGLPSDRFSAERTGGSVSTLTIQRTQQEDSAVYLCASSLSVYQGVSGNTIYFGEGSWLTVV.

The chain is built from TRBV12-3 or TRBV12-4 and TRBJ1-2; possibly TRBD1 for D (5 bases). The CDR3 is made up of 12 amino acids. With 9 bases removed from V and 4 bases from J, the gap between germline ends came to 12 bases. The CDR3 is CASTRTPYGYTF. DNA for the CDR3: TGTGCCAGTACGAGGACACCCTATGGCTACACCTTC.

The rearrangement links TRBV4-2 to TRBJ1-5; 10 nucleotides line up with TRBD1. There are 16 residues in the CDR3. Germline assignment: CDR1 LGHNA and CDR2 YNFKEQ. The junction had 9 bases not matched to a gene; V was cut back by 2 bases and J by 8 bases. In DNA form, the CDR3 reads TGTGCCAGCAGCCAATCCGGACAGGGGGGAGTGGAGCCCCAGCATTTT. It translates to CASSQSGQGGVEPQHF.

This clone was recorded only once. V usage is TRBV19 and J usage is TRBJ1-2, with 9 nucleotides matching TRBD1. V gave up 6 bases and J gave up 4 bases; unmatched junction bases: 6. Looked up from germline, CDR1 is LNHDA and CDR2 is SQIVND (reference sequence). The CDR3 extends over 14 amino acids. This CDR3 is CASSITGGGYGYTF. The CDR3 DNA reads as TGTGCCAGTAGCATAACAGGGGGCGGCTATGGCTACACCTTC. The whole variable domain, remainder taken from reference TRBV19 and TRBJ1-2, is DGGITQSPKYLFRKEGQNVTLSCEQNLNHDAMYWYRQDPGQGLRLIYYSQIVNDFQKGDIAEGYSVSREKKESFPLTVTSAQKNPTAFYLCASSITGGGYGYTFGSGTRLTVV.

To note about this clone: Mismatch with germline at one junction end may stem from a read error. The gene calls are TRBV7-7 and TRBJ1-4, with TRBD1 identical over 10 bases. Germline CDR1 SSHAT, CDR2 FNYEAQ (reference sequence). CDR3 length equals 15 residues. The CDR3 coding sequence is TGTGCTAGCAGCTTGTCAGGACAGGGGGGTGAAAAACTGTTTTTT. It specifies CASSLSGQGGEKLFF.

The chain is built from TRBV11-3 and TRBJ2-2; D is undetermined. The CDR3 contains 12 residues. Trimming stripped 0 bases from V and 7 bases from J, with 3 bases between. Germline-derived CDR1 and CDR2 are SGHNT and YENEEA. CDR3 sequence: CASSLDLGELFF. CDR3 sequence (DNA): TGTGCCAGCAGCTTAGATCTCGGGGAGCTGTTTTTT.

CDR3 bases: TGTGCCAGCAGCGTGGGCATAGAGAACATTCAGTACTTC. This encodes CASSVGIENIQYF. The rearrangement uses TRBV9 and TRBJ2-4; D is uncertain. V was pared by 2 bases and J by 7 bases, with 10 bases between. Germline CDR1 is SGDLS and CDR2 is YYNGEE. This CDR3 is 13 amino acids long. Supplemented by reference TRBV9 and TRBJ2-4, the full variable domain reads DSGVTQTPKHLITATGQRVTLRCSPRSGDLSVYWYQQSLDQGLQFLIQYYNGEERAKGNILERFSAQQFPDLHSELNLSSLELGDSALYFCASSVGIENIQYFGAGTRLSVL.

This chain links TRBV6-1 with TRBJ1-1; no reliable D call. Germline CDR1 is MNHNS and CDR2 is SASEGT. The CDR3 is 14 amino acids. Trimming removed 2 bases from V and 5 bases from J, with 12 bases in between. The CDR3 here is CASSEYRGGTEAFF. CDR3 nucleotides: TGTGCCAGCAGTGAATATCGGGGAGGGACTGAAGCTTTCTTT.

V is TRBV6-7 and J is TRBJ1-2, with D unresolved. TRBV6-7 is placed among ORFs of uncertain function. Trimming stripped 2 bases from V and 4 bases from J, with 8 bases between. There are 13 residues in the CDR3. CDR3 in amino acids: CASSYPRVYGYTF. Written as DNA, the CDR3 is TGTGCCAGCAGTTACCCAAGAGTCTATGGCTACACCTTC.

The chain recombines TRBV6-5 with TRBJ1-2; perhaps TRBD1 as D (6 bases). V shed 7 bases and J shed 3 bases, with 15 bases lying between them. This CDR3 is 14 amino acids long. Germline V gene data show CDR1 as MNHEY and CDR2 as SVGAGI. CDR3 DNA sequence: TGTGCCAGCACCAAGGGGGTACAGTACTATGGCTACACCTTC. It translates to CASTKGVQYYGYTF.

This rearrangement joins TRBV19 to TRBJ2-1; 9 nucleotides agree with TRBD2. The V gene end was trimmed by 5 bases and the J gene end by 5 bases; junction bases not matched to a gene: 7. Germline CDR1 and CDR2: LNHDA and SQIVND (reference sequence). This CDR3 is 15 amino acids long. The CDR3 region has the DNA TGTGCCAGTAGTCACCGACTAGCGGTGAACAATGAGCAGTTCTTC. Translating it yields CASSHRLAVNNEQFF.